Sequencing of this T cell receptor beta chain was carried out in a study of T-cell memory formation after mild COVID-19. TCRdb re-called the 5' RACE reads with MiXCR, one entry per CDR3 protein. The sample lists 350,000 to 500,000 distinct CDR3 sequences; under 20% were seen once. The CDR3 spans 13 residues. Germline assignment: CDR1 DFQATT and CDR2 SNEGSKA (reference sequence). V lost 3 bases, J lost 3 bases, and 11 bases lay in between. The receptor was isolated from a man younger than 35 who had mild COVID-19 (a few samples of this study predate the infection). Cell type and time point are not known. The chain carries TRBV20-1 and TRBJ1-2; weak D call: TRBD1 (6 bases). The sequenced sample consisted of PBMCs or a T cell subset sorted from them (not recorded which). The DNA for the CDR3 is TGCAGTGCTAGTCAGGGGAGGGACTATGGCTACACCTTC. Translation: CSASQGRDYGYTF.